Listed below are T cell receptor beta chains from one sample, sequenced in a study of shared clonotypes between healthy human individuals. Sequenced by immunoSEQ multiplex PCR; TCRdb stores in-frame clones only, minus some. Among approximately 2,200,000 clones listed, roughly 91% were seen once. Sequencing input: naive CD8+ T cells from PBMCs. The receptors stem from a man younger than 35 in good health. Some clones in this sample may be carry-over from other donors' samples. The CDR3 runs from the conserved cysteine through the conserved F or W. D genes are given only for firm matches.

D	V	J	DNA	CDR3
-	TRBV4-2	TRBJ2-6	TGTGCCAGCAGCCAAGACCCAACTGGGGCCAACGTCCTGACTTTC	CASSQDPTGANVLTF
-	TRBV9	TRBJ2-7	TGTGCCAGCAGCGTAGGGGGAACGAATTTCTACGAGCAGTACTTC	CASSVGGTNFYEQYF
-	TRBV25-1	TRBJ2-7	TGTGCCAGCAGTACCCTCAAGGTAGCGGACGAGCAGTACTTC	CASSTLKVADEQYF
-	TRBV9	TRBJ2-2	TGTGCCAGCAGCGATTCCGGGGAGCTGTTTTTT	CASSDSGELFF
TRBD2	TRBV5-1	TRBJ2-3	TGCGCCAGCAGCTCGCCAACTAGCGGGAGGTTTAGGACAGATACGCAGTATTTT	CASSSPTSGRFRTDTQYF
-	TRBV18	TRBJ2-1	TGTGCCAGCTCACCCCCCTCCGGGACGTCATACAATGAGCAGTTCTTC	CASSPPSGTSYNEQFF
TRBD2	TRBV18	TRBJ2-1	TGTGCCAGCTCACCACCGGGAGGGCTTGCCTCTGGGGACTGGGTGGAGCAGTTCTTC	CASSPPGGLASGDWVEQFF
-	TRBV4-1	TRBJ1-4	TGCGCCAGCAGCCAAGTGGCGGAAAGGGTAACTAATGAAAAACTGTTTTTT	CASSQVAERVTNEKLFF
-	TRBV6-5	TRBJ2-2	TGTGCCAGCAGTTTATTAAACGAGAACACCGGGGAGCTGTTTTTT	CASSLLNENTGELFF
-	TRBV4-2	TRBJ2-3	TGTGCCAGCAGCCAAGTGTATCGGTCTAGCGTAGGGAGATGGGCAGATACGCAGTATTTT	CASSQVYRSSVGRWADTQYF